Below are 9 T cell receptor beta chains sequenced from a single sample in a study of T cell responses to AZD1222 COVID-19 vaccine. The method was immunoSEQ multiplex PCR; TCRdb's version includes in-frame clones alone and lacks a portion of them. In the table there are 95,000 to 150,000 clones, 75% to 90% of which are singletons. The sample was peripheral blood, taken on day 0 of MenACWY control vaccination. These receptors were collected from an adult in good health.

In its sample, this clone was seen a few times. The rearrangement joins TRBV6-5 to TRBJ2-7; D is undetermined. V was pared by 8 bases and J by 5 bases, with 13 bases between. The germline gives CDR1 MNHEY, CDR2 SVGAGI. This CDR3 is 12 amino acids long. DNA of the CDR3: TGTGCCAGCGGACGGCACCCCAACGAGCAGTACTTC. Protein product: CASGRHPNEQYF.

This chain joins TRBV3-1 (or the pseudogene TRBV3-2) and TRBJ2-2; 7 positions agree with TRBD1. Germline CDR1 is LGHDT and CDR2 is YNNKEL (reference sequence). The ends lost 1 base at V and 5 bases at J; junction bases unmatched: 7. This CDR3 spans 16 amino acids. The CDR3 spells CASSQGATGWTGELFF. In nucleotides, the CDR3 is TGTGCCAGCAGCCAAGGAGCGACAGGGTGGACCGGGGAGCTGTTTTTT.

This chain connects TRBV28 to TRBJ1-2; D might be TRBD1 (5 bases). V was pared by 7 bases and J by 3 bases, with 15 bases between. The CDR3 length is 14 residues. Germline CDR1 and CDR2: MDHEN and SYDVKM. This CDR3 is CASTSPGRDYGYTF. The CDR3 DNA is TGTGCCAGCACCTCCCCGGGACGGGACTATGGCTACACCTTC.

The rearrangement joins TRBV4-1 to TRBJ1-5; no firm D call. The CDR3 contains 15 residues. Germline CDR1 is MGHRA and CDR2 is YSYEKL. Trimming took off 0 bases at V and 0 bases at J, with 6 bases between the two ends. For the CDR3, the DNA is TGCGCCAGCAGCCAAGACCACTATAGCAATCAGCCCCAGCATTTT. It translates to CASSQDHYSNQPQHF.

The V call is TRBV28, the J call TRBJ2-7; a weak D match, TRBD1 (6 bases). Germline CDR1 reads MDHEN; CDR2 reads SYDVKM. Trimming shortened V by 2 bases and J by 4 bases, and 12 bases separated the two germline ends. The CDR3 consists of 14 residues. The DNA of the CDR3 is TGTGCCAGCAGTTTACCTACAGGGAGATACGAGCAGTACTTC. This encodes CASSLPTGRYEQYF.

The rearrangement joins TRBV7-8 to TRBJ2-3, with D perhaps matching TRBD2 (5 bases). The CDR3 runs 17 residues. V dropped 7 bases and J dropped 4 bases, with 24 bases sitting between them. The V gene's germline CDR1 is SGHVS and CDR2 FQNEAQ. CDR3 sequence (DNA): TGTGCCAGCAACCTAGGATCGGCGTCGGGTAGCGCAGATACGCAGTATTTT. As protein: CASNLGSASGSADTQYF.

The chain links TRBV4-3 to TRBJ2-3, with D maybe TRBD2 (5 bases). The germline gives CDR1 LGHNA, CDR2 YSLEER. The V gene lost 4 bases and the J gene lost 4 bases, with 18 bases spanning the gap. The CDR3 is 16 amino acids. The CDR3 bases are TGCGCCAGCAGCCTCCACCCGGCTGGAGGATCAGATACGCAGTATTTT. Translation: CASSLHPAGGSDTQYF.

The J gene is TRBJ2-1, the V gene TRBV9; the D gene is possibly TRBD2 (6 bases). Trimming removed 0 bases at V and 8 bases at J, with 12 bases between. Germline V gene data show CDR1 as SGDLS and CDR2 as YYNGEE. There are 14 residues in the CDR3. The CDR3 region has the DNA TGTGCCAGCAGCGTAGGGAGGGCCAACGATGAGCAGTTCTTC. This translates into CASSVGRANDEQFF.

The V call is TRBV5-5, the J call TRBJ1-6, with 10 bases that match TRBD1. V trimming: 0 bases; J trimming: 7 bases; junction bases outside the gene matches: 4. The CDR3 length is 16 residues. Germline loops: CDR1 SGHKS, CDR2 YYEKEE (reference sequence). The CDR3 DNA sequence: TGTGCCAGCAGCTTGGCCCCGACAGGGGGCAATTCACCCCTCCACTTT. Translating it yields CASSLAPTGGNSPLHF.